Detailed here is one T cell receptor beta chain. The antigen is unknown. Germline V gene data show CDR1 as SGHRS and CDR2 as YFSETQ. J was trimmed by 0 bases and V by 10 bases; bases with no gene match: 12. The CDR3 sequence is 16 residues long. The data were obtained in a study of blood T cells in healthy people across ages. Whole-study findings and limits: The study could not conclusively compare naive and antigen-experienced cells, given its unsorted PBMCs.

PCR was performed a second time for 7 to 11 cycles using a sample-barcoded 5' primer and a J-beta primer mix. TCRdb re-analysed the 5' RACE reads in MiXCR, keeping a single row per CDR3 protein. The top ten clones hold around 24% of a sample with hundreds of thousands of distinct CDR3 sequences, just over 55% of them seen once. Staff drew approximately 9.1 milliliters of peripheral blood from each donor. Sequenced sample: blood. This TCR was recovered from a man in his forties in good health. This rearrangement joins TRBV5-1 to TRBJ2-3, with 9 bases fitting TRBD1. For the CDR3, the DNA is TGCGCCGCCTCCTTTGGGGACAGGGCAAGCACAGATACGCAGTATTTT. Its protein is CAASFGDRASTDTQYF.